The rows below give T cell receptor beta chains drawn from one sample of a study of technical replicates of blood from a few donors. Assay used: immunoSEQ multiplex PCR; TCRdb lists only in-frame clones, some missing. This table holds about 12,000 clones, about 95% found once. The material sequenced was PBMCs. The receptors derive from a human donor in good health. Each CDR3 is given with its conserved first and last residue. The order of the fields is V gene, J gene, D gene, clone size, CDR3 protein, CDR3 DNA. The D gene is left open where the match is weak. Not every row has a clone size; where given, it reads once, few, many or a size class.

TRBV23-1,TRBJ2-1,TRBD2,NA,CASSLRLASEAHYNEQFF,TGCGCCAGCAGTCTAAGACTAGCCTCAGAGGCCCACTACAATGAGCAGTTCTTC
TRBV4-2,TRBJ2-1,TRBD2,once,CASSPRRTSSGEQFF,TGTGCCAGCAGCCCGAGGAGGACTAGCAGCGGTGAGCAGTTCTTC
TRBV25-1,TRBJ2-7,TRBD2,NA,CASSGLEGSGISYEQYF,TGTGCCAGCAGTGGACTTGAAGGTAGCGGGATTTCCTACGAGCAGTACTTC
TRBV5-5,TRBJ1-2,NA,once,CASSRSQGHVMVYTF,TGTGCCAGCAGCCGCTCCCAGGGGCATGTTATGGTCTACACCTTC
TRBV28,TRBJ2-5,NA,NA,CASSGETQYF,TGTGCCAGCAGCGGGGAGACCCAGTACTTC
TRBV29-1,TRBJ2-1,TRBD2,once,CSVEDRLAGGPGEQFF,TGCAGCGTTGAAGATAGACTAGCGGGAGGGCCGGGTGAGCAGTTCTTC
TRBV28,TRBJ1-2,NA,NA,CASAPGDGGYTF,TGTGCCAGCGCCCCGGGGGACGGCGGCTACACCTTC
TRBV7-9,TRBJ2-7,NA,NA,CASNPGELSSYEQYF,TGTGCCAGCAACCCCGGGGAATTAAGCTCCTACGAGCAGTACTTC
TRBV30,TRBJ2-7,NA,NA,CAWTRKGDASYEQYF,TGTGCCTGGACCCGTAAAGGAGATGCCTCCTACGAGCAGTACTTC
TRBV2,TRBJ2-3,TRBD2,NA,CASSRLAGGEDTQYF,TGTGCCAGCAGCCGCCTAGCGGGAGGGGAGGATACGCAGTATTTT
TRBV30,TRBJ2-7,TRBD1,NA,CACPRTGSYYEQYF,TGTGCCTGTCCTAGGACAGGGAGCTACTACGAGCAGTACTTC
TRBV25-1,TRBJ1-1,NA,NA,CASSEGALGAFF,TGTGCCAGCAGTGAGGGGGCCCTCGGCGCTTTCTTT
TRBV5-4,TRBJ2-2,TRBD2,NA,CASSLAGLAGETGELFF,TGTGCCAGCAGCTTGGCCGGGCTAGCGGGAGAGACCGGGGAGCTGTTTTTT
TRBV7-3,TRBJ2-3,NA,NA,CASRQGVGSTDTQYF,TGTGCCAGCAGACAAGGGGTGGGAAGCACAGATACGCAGTATTTT
TRBV6-6,TRBJ2-5,NA,NA,CASSYEETQYF,TGTGCCAGCAGTTACGAGGAGACCCAGTACTTC
TRBV6-1,TRBJ2-2,TRBD2,NA,CATARAGDTGELFF,TGTGCCACCGCCAGAGCGGGAGACACCGGGGAGCTGTTTTTT
TRBV11-3,TRBJ2-1,NA,once,CASSFGSGTYNEQFF,TGTGCCAGCAGCTTCGGTAGCGGAACCTACAATGAGCAGTTCTTC
TRBV28,TRBJ2-7,NA,once,CASSLRREQYF,TGTGCCAGCAGTTTAAGGCGGGAGCAGTACTTC
TRBV10-3,TRBJ2-7,NA,NA,CAISETDYEQYF,TGTGCCATCAGTGAGACAGACTACGAGCAGTACTTC
TRBV10-3,TRBJ2-7,NA,NA,CATEEQGRDEQYF,TGTGCCACCGAGGAACAGGGTAGAGACGAGCAGTACTTC
TRBV6-1,TRBJ2-7,TRBD1,NA,CASSERGRNDEQYF,TGTGCCAGCAGTGAAAGGGGGCGCAATGACGAGCAGTACTTC
TRBV19,TRBJ2-4,NA,NA,CASSIGQSQYF,TGTGCCAGTAGTATTGGACAGTCCCAGTACTTC
TRBV5-6,TRBJ2-7,TRBD1,NA,CASSLEGQGISYEQYF,TGTGCCAGCAGCTTGGAGGGACAGGGAATCTCCTACGAGCAGTACTTC
TRBV2,TRBJ2-7,TRBD1,NA,CASSSGQVWDEQYF,TGTGCCAGCAGTTCCGGACAGGTGTGGGACGAGCAGTACTTC
TRBV10-3,TRBJ1-2,TRBD1,once,CAIRSGQHDYGYTF,TGTGCCATCAGATCGGGACAGCATGACTATGGCTACACCTTC
TRBV15,TRBJ2-1,TRBD2,NA,CATSRGTGLANNEQFF,TGTGCCACCAGCAGGGGAACGGGACTAGCCAACAATGAGCAGTTCTTC
TRBV7-8,TRBJ2-1,TRBD2,NA,CASSFSRGGSSYNEQFF,TGTGCCAGCAGCTTTAGTCGGGGGGGGAGCTCCTACAATGAGCAGTTCTTC
TRBV5-8,TRBJ1-4,TRBD1,NA,CASSFEGAGEKLFF,TGTGCCAGCAGCTTCGAGGGGGCCGGTGAAAAACTGTTTTTT
TRBV19,TRBJ2-1,NA,NA,CASTTQGTLSGEQFF,TGTGCCAGTACCACCCAAGGGACTCTCTCGGGGGAGCAGTTCTTC
TRBV6-1,TRBJ1-5,TRBD1,NA,CASSGQGASGQPQHF,TGTGCCAGCAGTGGACAGGGGGCGAGTGGTCAGCCCCAGCATTTT
TRBV6-1,TRBJ1-1,NA,NA,CAISGQGNTEAFF,TGTGCCATCTCGGGACAAGGCAACACTGAAGCTTTCTTT
TRBV7-9,TRBJ1-1,NA,NA,CASSLEARVNTEAFF,TGTGCCAGCAGCTTAGAGGCCAGGGTGAACACTGAAGCTTTCTTT
TRBV5-6,TRBJ2-3,NA,NA,CASSSHRNTQYF,TGTGCCAGCAGCTCTCATAGAAATACGCAGTATTTT
TRBV14,TRBJ2-1,TRBD2,NA,CASSQGNLLAGLGNEQFF,TGTGCCAGCAGCCAAGGTAATCTCCTAGCGGGCCTTGGGAATGAGCAGTTCTTC
TRBV10-1,TRBJ1-5,NA,NA,CASSPQGAPQHF,TGCGCCAGCAGCCCCCAAGGGGCGCCCCAGCATTTT
TRBV7-2,TRBJ1-5,TRBD1,NA,CASSIQGAGRPDQPQHF,TGTGCCAGCAGCATCCAGGGGGCCGGACGCCCCGATCAGCCCCAGCATTTT
TRBV28,TRBJ2-1,TRBD2,NA,CASSLNLAGGREQFF,TGTGCCAGCAGTTTGAACCTAGCGGGAGGGCGGGAGCAGTTCTTC
TRBV10-2,TRBJ2-1,TRBD2,NA,CASRLADYNEQFF,TGCGCCAGCAGACTAGCGGACTACAATGAGCAGTTCTTC
TRBV11-2,TRBJ2-7,NA,NA,CASSLESGPSYEQYF,TGTGCCAGCAGCTTAGAATCAGGGCCGTCCTACGAGCAGTACTTC
TRBV7-9,TRBJ1-2,NA,NA,CASSLGLGGYGYTF,TGTGCCAGCAGCTTAGGTCTGGGAGGCTATGGCTACACCTTC
TRBV5-6,TRBJ2-2,TRBD2,NA,CASSLLAGGPGELFF,TGTGCCAGCAGCCTTCTAGCGGGAGGGCCCGGGGAGCTGTTTTTT
TRBV11-1,TRBJ2-2,TRBD2,NA,CASSFVSGPTNTGELFF,TGTGCCAGCAGCTTTGTTAGCGGGCCAACGAACACCGGGGAGCTGTTTTTT
TRBV5-1,TRBJ2-1,NA,NA,CASSLGLVTNEQFF,TGCGCCAGCAGCTTGGGCCTAGTTACTAATGAGCAGTTCTTC
TRBV5-1,TRBJ2-1,TRBD1,few,CASTPTGGHNEQFF,TGCGCCAGCACCCCGACAGGGGGCCACAATGAGCAGTTCTTC
TRBV1,TRBJ2-2,NA,NA,CTSSPTPGSGNDTGELFF,TGCACCAGCAGCCCGACTCCAGGGAGCGGGAATGACACCGGGGAGCTGTTTTTT
TRBV6-4,TRBJ2-1,NA,NA,CASSPSVLHNEQFF,TGTGCCAGCAGTCCTAGCGTCTTGCACAATGAGCAGTTCTTC
TRBV30,TRBJ1-2,NA,NA,CAWSGGADGYTF,TGTGCCTGGAGTGGGGGCGCGGATGGCTACACCTTC